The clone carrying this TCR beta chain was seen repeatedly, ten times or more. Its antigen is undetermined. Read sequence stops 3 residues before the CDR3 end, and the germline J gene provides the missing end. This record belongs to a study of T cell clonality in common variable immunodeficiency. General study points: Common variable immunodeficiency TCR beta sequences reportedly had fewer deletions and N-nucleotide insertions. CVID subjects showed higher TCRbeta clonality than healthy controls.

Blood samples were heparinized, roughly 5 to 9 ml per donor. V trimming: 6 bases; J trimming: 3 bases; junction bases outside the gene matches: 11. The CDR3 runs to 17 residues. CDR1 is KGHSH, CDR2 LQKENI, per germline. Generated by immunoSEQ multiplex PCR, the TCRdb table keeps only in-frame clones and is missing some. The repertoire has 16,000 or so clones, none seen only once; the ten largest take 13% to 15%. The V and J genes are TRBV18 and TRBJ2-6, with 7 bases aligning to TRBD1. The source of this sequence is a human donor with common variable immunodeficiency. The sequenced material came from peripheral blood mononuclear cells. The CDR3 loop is CASSPPGQVFGANVLTF. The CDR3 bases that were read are TGTGCCAGCTCCCCCCCAGGACAGGTCTTTGGGGCCAACGTC.